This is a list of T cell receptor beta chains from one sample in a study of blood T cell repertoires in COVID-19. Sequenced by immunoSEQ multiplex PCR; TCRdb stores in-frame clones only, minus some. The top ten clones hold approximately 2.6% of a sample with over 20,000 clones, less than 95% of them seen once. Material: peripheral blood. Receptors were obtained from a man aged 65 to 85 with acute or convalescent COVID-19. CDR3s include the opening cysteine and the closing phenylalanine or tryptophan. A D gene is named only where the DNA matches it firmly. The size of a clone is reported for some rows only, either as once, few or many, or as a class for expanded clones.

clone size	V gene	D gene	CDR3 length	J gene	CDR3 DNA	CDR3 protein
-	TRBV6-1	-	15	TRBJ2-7	TGTGCCAGCAGTGAAGGAGGGAGGACGTACTACGAGCAGTACTTC	CASSEGGRTYYEQYF
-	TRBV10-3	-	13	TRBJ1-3	TGTGCCATCAGGGGGACACAAGGAAACACCATATATTTT	CAIRGTQGNTIYF
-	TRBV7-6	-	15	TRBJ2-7	TGTGCCAGCAGCTTGGGATCAGGGTTTGGATCCGAGCAGTACTTC	CASSLGSGFGSEQYF
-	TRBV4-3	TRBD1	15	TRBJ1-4	TGCGCCAGCAGCCGCTACAGGGGGGGTAATGAAAAACTGTTTTTT	CASSRYRGGNEKLFF
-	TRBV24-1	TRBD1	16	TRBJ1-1	TGTGCCACCAGTGACCAAACTACAGGGGGCAGGACTGAAGCTTTCTTT	CATSDQTTGGRTEAFF
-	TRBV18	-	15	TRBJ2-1	TGTGCCAGCTCACCCTGGGCGGGCAATTACAATGAGCAGTTCTTC	CASSPWAGNYNEQFF
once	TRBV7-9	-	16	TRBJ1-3	TGTGCCAGCAGCTTAGTCGCTCAGGCAGGGGGAAACACCATATATTTT	CASSLVAQAGGNTIYF
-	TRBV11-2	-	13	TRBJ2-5	TGTGCCAGCAGCCGGGGGGCTCAAGAGACCCAGTACTTC	CASSRGAQETQYF
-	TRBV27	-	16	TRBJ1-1	TGTGCCAGCAGTGCTGGGGGCAAGGGGTACAGCACTGAAGCTTTCTTT	CASSAGGKGYSTEAFF
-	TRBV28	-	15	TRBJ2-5	TGTGCCAGCAGTGAAATAGTAGGGGGCCAAGAGACCCAGTACTTC	CASSEIVGGQETQYF
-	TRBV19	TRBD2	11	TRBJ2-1	TGTGCCAGCGCGGGGGGCAATGAGCAGTTCTTC	CASAGGNEQFF
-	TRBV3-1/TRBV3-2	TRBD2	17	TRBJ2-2	TGTGCCAGCAGCCACTGGGGACTAGCGGAGGACACCGGGGAGCTGTTTTTT	CASSHWGLAEDTGELFF
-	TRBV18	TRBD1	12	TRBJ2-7	TGTGCCAGCTCGAACGGACAGGGCACGCAGTACTTC	CASSNGQGTQYF
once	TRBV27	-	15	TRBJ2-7	TGTGCCAGCAGTTATGCGGGGGCGAGCTCCTACGAGCAGTACTTC	CASSYAGASSYEQYF
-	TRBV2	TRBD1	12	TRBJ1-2	TGTGCCAGCAACCAGGGGGTTGAAGGCTACACCTTC	CASNQGVEGYTF
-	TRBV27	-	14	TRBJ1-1	TGTGCCAGCAGTCCTACACCGGGACTCAAAGAAGCTTTCTTT	CASSPTPGLKEAFF
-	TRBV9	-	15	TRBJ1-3	TGTGCCAGCAGCGTAGAGGGGGAAGGTGGAAACACCATATATTTT	CASSVEGEGGNTIYF
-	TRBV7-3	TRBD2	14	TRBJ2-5	TGTGCCAGCAGCCTGCGGGGGGCGCGAGAGACCCAGTACTTC	CASSLRGARETQYF
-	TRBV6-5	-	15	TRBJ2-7	TGTGCCAGCAGTTACTCGTCGGGTACCTCCTACGAGCAGTACTTC	CASSYSSGTSYEQYF
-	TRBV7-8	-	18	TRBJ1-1	TGTGCCAGCAGCCGAGGGCGGGTGGGGTTGGAGTTGAACACTGAAGCTTTCTTT	CASSRGRVGLELNTEAFF
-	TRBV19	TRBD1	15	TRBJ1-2	TGTGCCAGTACCGAACGGGACAGCGCTCTGTATGGCTACACCTTC	CASTERDSALYGYTF
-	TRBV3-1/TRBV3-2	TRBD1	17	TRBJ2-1	TGTGCCAGCAGCCAAGCTCCGGACAGGAACTCCTACAATGAGCAGTTCTTC	CASSQAPDRNSYNEQFF
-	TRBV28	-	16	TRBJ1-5	TGTGCCAGCACTTTTCCCGGACTCCATAGGGCACAGCCCCAGCATTTT	CASTFPGLHRAQPQHF
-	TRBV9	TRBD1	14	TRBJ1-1	TGTGCCAGCAGCGTAGGACAGGGGTCCACTGAAGCTTTCTTT	CASSVGQGSTEAFF
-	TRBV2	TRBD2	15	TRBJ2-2	TGTGCCAGCAGCGTAGCGGGAGGTAACACCGGGGAGCTGTTTTTT	CASSVAGGNTGELFF
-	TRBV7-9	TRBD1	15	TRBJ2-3	TGTGCCAGCAGCTTTGGGGACAGGGCCGCAGATACGCAGTATTTT	CASSFGDRAADTQYF
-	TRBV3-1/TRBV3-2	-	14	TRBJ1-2	TGTGCCAGCAGCCAAAGGACAGCGAACTATGGCTACACCTTC	CASSQRTANYGYTF
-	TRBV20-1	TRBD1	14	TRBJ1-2	TGCAGTGCTAGTAGGGGACAGGGGTACGATGGCTACACCTTC	CSASRGQGYDGYTF
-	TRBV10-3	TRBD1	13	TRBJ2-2	TGTGCCATCAGGGGACAGGGGGACGGGGAGCTGTTTTTT	CAIRGQGDGELFF
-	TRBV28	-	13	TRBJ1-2	TGTGCCAGCGCCCGGGGAGGAGTCTTTGGCTACACCTTC	CASARGGVFGYTF
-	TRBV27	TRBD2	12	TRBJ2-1	TGTGCCAGCAGTCTATCCGGGACTAGCTTATTCTTC	CASSLSGTSLFF
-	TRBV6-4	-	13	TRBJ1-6	TGTGCCAGCAGTGACGGACTCGCGGCACCCCTCCACTTT	CASSDGLAAPLHF
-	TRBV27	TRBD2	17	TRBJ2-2	TGTGCCAGCAGTGGAACTAGCGGGAGGGCTTCGGACGGGGAGCTGTTTTTT	CASSGTSGRASDGELFF
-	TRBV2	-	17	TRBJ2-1	TGTGCCAGCAGTTTACACAGACAGGACAGTTCCTACAATGAGCAGTTCTTC	CASSLHRQDSSYNEQFF
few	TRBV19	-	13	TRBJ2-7	TGTGCCAGTAGGGAGTTAGCGAGCTACGAGCAGTACTTC	CASRELASYEQYF
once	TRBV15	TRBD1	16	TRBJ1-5	TGTGCCACCAGCAGTGGACAGGGCTATAGCAATCAGCCCCAGCATTTT	CATSSGQGYSNQPQHF
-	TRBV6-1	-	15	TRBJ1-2	TGTGCCAGCAGTGAAGTGGGCGTTACTAACTATGGCTACACCTTC	CASSEVGVTNYGYTF
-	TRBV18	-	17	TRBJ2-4	TGTGCCAGCTCATCCGGGACTCGGAGTCTAGCCAAAAACATTCAGTACTTC	CASSSGTRSLAKNIQYF
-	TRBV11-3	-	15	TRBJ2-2	TGTGCCAGCAGCTTAGAGGGGCCCCCGATCGGGGAGCTGTTTTTT	CASSLEGPPIGELFF
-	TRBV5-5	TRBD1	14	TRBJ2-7	TGTGCCAGCAGCTTGTTCGGGACAGCCTACGAGCAGTACTTC	CASSLFGTAYEQYF
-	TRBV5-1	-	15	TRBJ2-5	TGCGCCAGCAGGTCGGGGGGCAGAATTGAAGAGACCCAGTACTTC	CASRSGGRIEETQYF